This TCR beta chain was identified during a study of Ad26.COV2.S vaccination and SARS-CoV-2 variants. Study-wide findings and caveats: Vaccinees showed greater spike-specific TCR breadth than placebo recipients. Following vaccination, spike-specific CD8+ and CD4+ T cell responses reportedly exhibited substantial breadth.

V was shortened by 0 bases and J by 2 bases, with 10 bases between the two germline ends. The CDR3 extends over 15 amino acids. CDR1 SGHDT and CDR2 YYEEEE come from the germline V gene. The table came from immunoSEQ multiplex PCR; TCRdb's copy has only in-frame clones and leaves some out. The sample shows about 350,000 clones, about 91% of them seen only once. Points on this clone: Its antigen is currently unknown.

Material: peripheral blood, obtained after recovery from COVID-19. This chain connects TRBV5-6 to TRBJ2-3, with D perhaps TRBD2 (5 bases). The source is a human donor who had recovered from COVID-19. The CDR3 bases are TGTGCCAGCAGCTTGGTCTCACGGGACACAGATACGCAGTATTTT. Translation: CASSLVSRDTDTQYF.